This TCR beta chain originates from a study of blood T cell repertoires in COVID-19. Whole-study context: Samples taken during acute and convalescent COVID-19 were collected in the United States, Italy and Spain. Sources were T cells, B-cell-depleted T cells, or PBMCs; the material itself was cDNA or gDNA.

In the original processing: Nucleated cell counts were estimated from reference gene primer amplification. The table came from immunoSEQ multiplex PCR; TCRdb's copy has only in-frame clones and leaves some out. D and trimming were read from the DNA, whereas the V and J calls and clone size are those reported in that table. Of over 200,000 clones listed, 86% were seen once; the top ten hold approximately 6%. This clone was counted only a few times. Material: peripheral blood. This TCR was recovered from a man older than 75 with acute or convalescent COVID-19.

The DNA for the CDR3 is TGTGCCAGTAGTCGGCAGGGGGAAGGGAAACTGTTTTTT. It encodes CASSRQGEGKLFF. The rearrangement uses TRBV19 and TRBJ1-4, with 7 bases identical to TRBD1. Germline-derived CDR1 and CDR2 are LNHDA and SQIVND (reference sequence). This CDR3 region has 13 residues. V trimming: 5 bases; J trimming: 11 bases; junction bases outside the gene matches: 8.